Detailed here is one T cell receptor beta chain. TCRdb keeps only in-frame clones here, not all; method: immunoSEQ multiplex PCR. The sample lists more than 85,000 clones, 94% occurring once. The data belong to a study of T cell changes during pregnancy in multiple sclerosis. The CDR3 sequence is 19 residues long. This TCR was sampled from a female donor in good health, enrolled as a control in a pregnancy study. The chain carries TRBV1 and TRBJ2-2; the DNA was not compared with TRBD2, the D call given in the table. TRBV1 constitutes a pseudogene. The specimen comprised peripheral blood, sampled after pregnancy. The DNA for the CDR3 is TGCACCAGCAGCCAAGTCAAGTGGGCCGGGACTACGAACACCGGGGAGCTGTTTTTT. Its translation is CTSSQVKWAGTTNTGELFF.